This T cell receptor beta chain was sequenced for a study of identifying expanded T cells in peripheral blood. The study's findings and limits: Technical replicates showed roughly 1.2 changed clones; roughly two weeks roughly 18; four weeks 19. Roughly two-week clone count variance significantly increased as total template count grew.

Clones were read by immunoSEQ multiplex PCR, and TCRdb kept only the in-frame ones, dropping some. Here the sample spans around 99,000 clones, about 88% being singletons. During the collection period, no donor immune events like infections were recorded. This clone appeared a single time. Its specificity is not known. The CDR3 extends over 16 amino acids. V was clipped by 5 bases and J by 9 bases; unmatched bases: 11. Germline CDR1 and CDR2: SGHTA and FQGTGA. The gene calls are TRBV7-3 and TRBJ2-1; 12 bases are a match to TRBD2. Sequencing was done on a sample of blood. This receptor was obtained from a person aged 18 to 75 in good health. The CDR3 DNA follows: TGTGCCAGCAGCCCACCGACTAGCGGGGGAGCACGTGAGCAGTTCTTC. It encodes CASSPPTSGGAREQFF.